The 26 T cell receptor beta chains reported below all come from one sample, sequenced in a study of T cells in Graves' hyperthyroidism and ophthalmopathy. The CDR3 regions of TCR beta were amplified from RNA transcripts. HTBI primers were the set used in a first-round RT-PCR of the TCR CDR3. TCRdb ran MiXCR on the multiplex PCR reads and lists one entry per CDR3 protein. The sample shows fewer than 350,000 distinct CDR3 sequences, roughly 18% of them seen only once. Sequencing was carried out using blood. These receptors came from a woman aged 45-65 years with Graves' hyperthyroidism.

The chain uses TRBV13 and TRBJ2-5; TRBD1 might be the D (6 bases). The J call could be wrong; TRBJ2-1 is a better fit for the DNA end. Germline V gene lookup returns CDR1 PRHDT and CDR2 FYEKMQ (reference sequence). This CDR3 contains 18 residues. In DNA form, the CDR3 reads TGTGCCAGCAGCAGAGGAGATGGGGGCACGAGCGCCGGCGAGACCCAGTTCTTC. Protein product: CASSRGDGGTSAGETQFF.

This clonotype turned up a few times. V gene TRBV12-3 or TRBV12-4 combines with J gene TRBJ1-3; D is uncertain. This CDR3 has 12 residues. V lost 6 bases and J lost 16, with 19 bases in between. DNA for the CDR3: TGTGCCAGCAGAAAGGGCCCTGCAACGATGTATTTT. Amino acid sequence: CASRKGPATMYF.

With respect to this clonotype: A read error may produce the germline difference seen at one junction end. CDR3 protein: CAVSEGTGLEKLFF. As DNA, the CDR3 is TGTGCCGTCAGTGAGGGGACAGGGCTCGAAAAACTGTTTTTT. This chain connects TRBV10-3 to TRBJ1-4, with 9 bases identical to TRBD1. Germline V gene lookup returns CDR1 ENHRY and CDR2 SYGVKD. The CDR3 is 14 residues long.

The V and J genes are TRBV20-1 and TRBJ1-2; D remains ambiguous. The CDR3 consists of 11 residues. V dropped 0 bases and J dropped 8 bases, with 7 bases sitting between them. Looked up from germline, CDR1 is DFQATT and CDR2 is SNEGSKA (reference sequence). CDR3 sequence reads: CSARDLRGYTF. The CDR3 DNA sequence: TGCAGTGCTAGAGATCTGAGGGGCTACACCTTC.

This clonotype was recorded many times. The genes are TRBV20-1 and TRBJ2-1, with 9 bases lining up with TRBD2. The J segment lost 0 bases and the V segment lost 0 bases, leaving 6 bases of the junction unmatched. Germline V CDR1 and CDR2: DFQATT, SNEGSKA (reference sequence). This CDR3 contains 17 residues. CDR3 DNA sequence: TGCAGTGCTAGAGATGGGAGCGGGGGGCCCTCCTACAATGAGCAGTTCTTC. It translates to CSARDGSGGPSYNEQFF.

This clonotype was seen ten or more times. V gene TRBV5-1 combines with J gene TRBJ1-1; D call uncertain. V was pared by 4 bases and J by 1 base, with 11 bases between. The CDR3 spans 14 residues. Per germline, CDR1 SGHRS and CDR2 YFSETQ. As DNA, the CDR3 is TGCGCCAGCAGCAGGGCTGAGTGGAACACTGAAGCTTTCTTT. Translating it yields CASSRAEWNTEAFF. The whole variable domain, filled in from reference TRBV5-1 and TRBJ1-1, reads KAGVTQTPRYLIKTRGQQVTLSCSPISGHRSVSWYQQTPGQGLQFLFEYFSETQRNKGNFPGRFSGRQFSNSRSEMNVSTLELGDSALYLCASSRAEWNTEAFFGQGTRLTVV.

There are a few counts of this clonotype. This chain connects TRBV18 to TRBJ2-1; D unclear. Germline V gives CDR1 KGHSH, CDR2 LQKENI. With 0 bases removed from V and 2 bases from J, the gap between germline ends came to 2 bases. This CDR3 has 13 amino acids. CDR3 residues: CASSPPAYNEQFF. The CDR3 DNA is TGTGCCAGCTCACCACCGGCCTACAATGAGCAGTTCTTC.

As DNA, the CDR3 is TGTGCCAGCAGCTTTAGTGGGGGTACCTCACAGCCCCAGCATTTT. Translation: CASSFSGGTSQPQHF. The chain couples TRBV7-9 to TRBJ1-5; weak D call: TRBD1 (5 bases). Germline V lookup: CDR1 SEHNR, CDR2 FQNEAQ (reference sequence). With 3 bases removed from V and 7 bases from J, the gap between germline ends came to 16 bases. The CDR3 consists of 15 residues.

The sample holds many counts of this clonotype. The genes are TRBV20-1 and TRBJ1-2, with D unresolved. This CDR3 is 12 amino acids long. Germline CDR1 and CDR2: DFQATT and SNEGSKA (reference sequence). Trimming cost V 0 bases and J 4 bases, with 6 bases left between them. The CDR3 region has the DNA TGCAGTGCTAGAGATCTTGCCTATGGCTACACCTTC. Encoded protein: CSARDLAYGYTF.

Only a few counts were recorded for this clonotype. The chain joins TRBV27 to TRBJ2-7; TRBD1 might be the D (6 bases). With 7 bases removed from V and 5 bases from J, the gap between germline ends came to 27 bases. The CDR3 loop spans 17 amino acids. Per germline, CDR1 MNHEY and CDR2 SMNVEV (reference sequence). In DNA form, the CDR3 reads TGTGCCAGCAACTCAGCCCCTGGGGGCCCCGCCCTCGACGAGCAGTACGTC. Its protein product is CASNSAPGGPALDEQYV.

This clonotype has at least ten counts. CDR3 residues: CASSRTGFDGYTF. The DNA for the CDR3 is TGTGCCAGCAGCAGGACAGGGTTCGATGGCTACACCTTC. This sequence joins TRBV7-9 and TRBJ1-2; 8 bases agree with TRBD1. CDR1 SEHNR and CDR2 FQNEAQ come from the germline V gene (reference sequence). The V segment lost 5 bases and the J segment 6 bases; nucleotides outside the gene matches: 5. The CDR3 consists of 13 residues.

This clonotype was observed many times. The chain carries TRBV11-2 and TRBJ2-5; the match to TRBD2 covers 10 bases. The V gene's germline CDR1 is SGHAT and CDR2 FQNNGV. J lost 5 bases, V lost 5 bases, and 11 bases had no gene match. CDR3 length: 16 amino acids. In DNA form, the CDR3 reads TGTGCCAGCAGCCTGGGTTATAGCGGGAGGATGGAGACCCAGTACTTC. Translation: CASSLGYSGRMETQYF.

The rearrangement joins TRBV9 to TRBJ2-1, with D perhaps matching TRBD2 (6 bases). The CDR3 extends over 14 amino acids. Germline V CDR1 and CDR2: SGDLS, YYNGEE. Deletions cut 4 bases from V and 2 bases from J, with 10 bases between. The CDR3 nucleotides read TGTGCCAGCAGCCGGGACTCTACCTACAATGAGCAGTTCTTC. Its translation is CASSRDSTYNEQFF.

In its sample, this clonotype was seen many times. The DNA for the CDR3 is TGTGCCAGCAGTTTACAGGGTTATACCGGGGAGCTGTTTTTT. Amino acids: CASSLQGYTGELFF. The V gene is TRBV12-3 or TRBV12-4, the J gene TRBJ2-2, with D tentatively TRBD1 (5 bases). The CDR3 sequence is 14 residues long. Trimming removed 2 bases at V and 5 bases at J, with 9 bases between.

On this clonotype: A much larger clone is a single base away; this may be a read error. The chain employs TRBV11-2 and TRBJ2-3; 8 bases map to TRBD1. From germline, CDR1 is SGHAT and CDR2 FQNNGV. J was trimmed by 2 bases and V by 4 bases; bases with no gene match: 5. CDR3 size: 15 residues. The CDR3 is CASSSGGYPTDTQYF. DNA of the CDR3: TGTGCCAGCAGCTCAGGGGGCTACCCCACAGATACGCAGTATTTT.

This clonotype was recorded a few times. The CDR3 sequence is CASSLGDILAKNIQYF. The CDR3 DNA reads as TGCGCCAGCAGCTTGGGTGACATCTTAGCCAAAAACATTCAGTACTTC. This chain uses TRBV5-1 with TRBJ2-4, with D unclear. Germline CDR1 is SGHRS and CDR2 is YFSETQ. The V and J ends lost 0 bases and 0 bases respectively, with 10 bases between them. There are 16 residues in the CDR3.

This clonotype showed up many times. V usage is TRBV6-2 or TRBV6-3 and J usage is TRBJ2-6; D gene ambiguous. The CDR3 is made up of 15 amino acids. CDR1 and CDR2 from the germline V gene are MNHEY and SVGEGT. Trimming cost V 6 bases and J 4 bases, with 13 bases left between them. The CDR3 region is CASRRADTGANVLTF. Written as DNA, the CDR3 is TGTGCCAGCAGACGCGCGGATACAGGGGCCAACGTCCTGACTTTC.

The chain is built from TRBV2 and TRBJ2-2, with a tentative D call TRBD1 (6 bases). V was pared by 6 bases and J by 0 bases, with 8 bases between. The germline V gene has CDR1 SNHLY and CDR2 FYNNEI. The length of the CDR3 is 14 residues. CDR3: CASSGDTNTGELFF. In DNA, the CDR3 is TGTGCCAGCAGCGGGGACACGAACACCGGGGAGCTGTTTTTT.

This clonotype was detected only a few times. The V call is TRBV12-3 or TRBV12-4, the J call TRBJ1-4; 9 positions agree with TRBD1. This CDR3 is 14 amino acids long. Germline trimming cut 4 bases from V and 10 bases from J; bases unmatched to any gene: 7. The CDR3 nucleotides read TGTGCCAGCAGTTCCCCGGGACAGGGAGCAAAACTGTTTTTT. Protein sequence: CASSSPGQGAKLFF.

CDR3 region: CASRSGSGNTIYF. The DNA of the CDR3 is TGTGCCAGCAGGTCGGGGTCTGGAAACACCATATATTTT. V gene TRBV6-2 or TRBV6-3 combines with J gene TRBJ1-3; no clear D. V lost 6 bases and J lost 1, with 7 bases in between. CDR3 length: 13 residues. The V gene's germline CDR1 is MNHEY and CDR2 SVGEGT.

This clonotype was detected many times. The chain combines TRBV20-1 with TRBJ1-2, with a tentative D call TRBD1 (5 bases). The CDR3 is made up of 16 amino acids. The V end lost 0 bases, the J end lost 7 bases, and 21 bases lay between the germline ends. CDR1 and CDR2 from the germline V gene are DFQATT and SNEGSKA (reference sequence). The CDR3 region has the DNA TGCAGTGCTAGAGATCAAGGTGCCCCCCAGGGTCCTGGCTACACCTTC. Its translation: CSARDQGAPQGPGYTF.

The V call is TRBV12-3 or TRBV12-4, the J call TRBJ1-5; D is unresolved. V was cut by 6 bases and J by 0 bases, with 9 bases left in between. This CDR3 has 14 amino acids. The CDR3 DNA follows: TGTGCCAGCAGCCTCCGACCTAGCAATCAGCCCCAGCATTTT. This translates into CASSLRPSNQPQHF.

Details on this clonotype: This may be a read error: a much more frequent sequence differs by one nucleotide. This chain uses TRBV20-1 with TRBJ1-3; D unclear. The CDR3 extends over 15 amino acids. CDR1 is DFQATT, CDR2 SNEGSKA, per germline (reference sequence). The chain's CDR3 is CSGVDGGFSGNTMYF. CDR3 DNA: TGCAGTGGAGTGGACGGAGGCTTCTCTGGAAACACCATGTATTTT.

This clonotype turned up a few times. The CDR3 nucleotides read TGTGCCAGCTGCCAGACAGCCTTTTCCTACGAGCAGTACTTC. It specifies CASCQTAFSYEQYF. The chain links TRBV28 to TRBJ2-7, with a possible D match to TRBD1 (5 bases). The CDR3 contains 14 residues. Germline V gene sequence: CDR1 MDHEN, CDR2 SYDVKM. V dropped 8 bases and J dropped 1 base, with 15 bases sitting between them.

This clonotype has ten or more counts. The chain carries TRBV28 and TRBJ2-7, with D tentatively TRBD1 or TRBD2 (5 bases each). The length of the CDR3 is 15 residues. The V end lost 0 bases, the J end lost 1 base, and 10 bases lay between the germline ends. Germline CDR1 MDHEN, CDR2 SYDVKM. The CDR3 nucleotides are TGTGCCAGCAGTTTATGGGGGCGCGGGTCCTACGAGCAGTACTTC. Its protein is CASSLWGRGSYEQYF. Supplemented by reference TRBV28 and TRBJ2-7, the full variable domain reads DVKVTQSSRYLVKRTGEKVFLECVQDMDHENMFWYRQDPGLGLRLIYFSYDVKMKEKGDIPEGYSVSREKKERFSLILESASTNQTSMYLCASSLWGRGSYEQYFGPGTRLTVT.

Only a few counts were recorded for this clonotype. The rearrangement uses TRBV7-8 and TRBJ2-3; D is ambiguous. Per the germline V gene, CDR1 is SGHVS and CDR2 is FQNEAQ. CDR3 length equals 11 residues. Trimming removed 10 bases from V and 5 bases from J, with 10 bases in between. Here the CDR3 reads CATRSQDTQYF. The CDR3 DNA follows: TGTGCCACCAGATCGCAAGATACGCAGTATTTT.